This T cell receptor beta chain was identified in a study of T cells in Graves' hyperthyroidism and ophthalmopathy. This clonotype was observed a few times. Germline loops: CDR1 GTSNPN, CDR2 SVGIG (reference sequence). CDR3 length: 14 residues. J was trimmed by 5 bases and V by 5 bases; bases with no gene match: 8. Authors of the study amplified TCR beta CDR3 regions from RNA transcripts. The HTBI primer set was used in a first-round RT-PCR of the TCR CDR3. A single record per CDR3 protein comes from TCRdb applying MiXCR to the multiplex PCR reads. The sample consists of 410,000 or so distinct CDR3 sequences, roughly 15% of them appearing once.

The chain uses TRBV30 and TRBJ2-5; 10 bases agree with TRBD2. Material for sequencing was blood. This TCR derives from a young man with Graves' ophthalmopathy. The CDR3 sequence: CAWAPGLAFETQYF. The CDR3 DNA sequence: TGTGCCTGGGCCCCGGGACTAGCGTTTGAGACCCAGTACTTC.